This TCR beta chain was identified in a study of T cell responses to AZD1222 COVID-19 vaccine. Whole-study findings and limits: The donor group comprised mostly white British people and more females; the analysis possibly underestimated clonal diversity. Researchers took repertoire samples only after the peak T cell response had come. Just five or six AZD1222 recipients were seropositive at baseline.

As for this clone: Its antigen is as yet unknown. At one end the junction does not follow the germline gene, possibly because of a read error.

The protocol was immunoSEQ multiplex PCR, while the TCRdb copy is restricted to in-frame clones and leaves out a portion. The repertoire consists of 110,000 to 150,000 clones, with around 92% occurring once and the leading ten covering 9.5% to 15%. The sequences come from peripheral blood, collected after recovery from COVID-19. The receptor was derived from an adult who had recovered from COVID-19.

In nucleotides, the CDR3 is TGCGCCGCGGTCCTGAATGAAAAACTGTTTTTT. It yields the protein CAAVLNEKLFF. V gene TRBV30 combines with J gene TRBJ1-4; D ambiguous. Germline loops: CDR1 GTSNPN, CDR2 SVGIG (reference sequence). The CDR3 is 11 amino acids.